The source of this T cell receptor beta chain is a study of tumor-infiltrating lymphocytes in localized non-small cell lung cancer. Clones were read by immunoSEQ multiplex PCR, and TCRdb kept only the in-frame ones, dropping some. The top ten hold 12% of the sample, which has about 12,000 clones, nearly 85% seen once. Germline assignment: CDR1 PRHDT and CDR2 FYEKMQ (reference sequence). The CDR3 runs 13 residues. Deletions cut 6 bases from V and 6 bases from J, with 14 bases between. The V gene is TRBV13, the J gene TRBJ1-2; D is possibly TRBD1 (5 bases). The TCR comes from a human donor with non-small cell lung cancer. Sequencing was done on a sample of uninvolved lung tissue not adjacent to the tumor. The CDR3 nucleotides read TGTGCCAGCAGGGCCACAGGAACCCATGGCTACACCTTC. It is translated as CASRATGTHGYTF.